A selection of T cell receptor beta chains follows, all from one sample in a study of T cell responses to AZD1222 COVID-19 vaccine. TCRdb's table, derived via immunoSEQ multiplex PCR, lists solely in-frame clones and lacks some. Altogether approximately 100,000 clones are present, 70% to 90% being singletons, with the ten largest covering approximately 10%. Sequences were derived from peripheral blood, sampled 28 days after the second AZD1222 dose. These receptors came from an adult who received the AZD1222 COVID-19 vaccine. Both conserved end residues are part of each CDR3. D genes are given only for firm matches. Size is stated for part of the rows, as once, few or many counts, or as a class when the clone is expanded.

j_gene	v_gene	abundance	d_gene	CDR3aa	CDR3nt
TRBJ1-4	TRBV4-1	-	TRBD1	CASSHKIRGQGARNEKLFF	TGCGCCAGCAGCCACAAAATTAGGGGACAGGGGGCCCGAAATGAAAAACTGTTTTTT
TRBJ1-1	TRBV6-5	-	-	CASSYSRNTEAFF	TGTGCCAGCAGTTACTCTCGGAACACTGAAGCTTTCTTT
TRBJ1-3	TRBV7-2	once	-	CASSLVARNTIYF	TGTGCCAGCAGCTTAGTGGCCAGAAACACCATATATTTT
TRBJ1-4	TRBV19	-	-	CASSMSGDNEKLFF	TGTGCCAGTAGTATGTCCGGGGATAATGAAAAACTGTTTTTT
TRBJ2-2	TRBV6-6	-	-	CASSPQGRLAYTGELFF	TGTGCCAGCAGTCCTCAGGGGAGACTAGCATACACCGGGGAGCTGTTTTTT
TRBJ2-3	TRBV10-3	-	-	CAISDLQGSTDTQYF	TGTGCCATCAGTGATCTACAGGGAAGCACAGATACGCAGTATTTT
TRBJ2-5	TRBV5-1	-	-	CASRGRDGATKGETQYF	TGCGCCAGCAGGGGCCGGGACGGTGCGACGAAGGGGGAGACCCAGTACTTC
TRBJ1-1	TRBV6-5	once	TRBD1	CASSSLTGSAEAFF	TGTGCCAGCAGTTCTCTGACAGGGAGCGCTGAAGCTTTCTTT
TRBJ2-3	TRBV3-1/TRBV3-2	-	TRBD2	CASSLAGGTDTQYF	TGTGCCAGCAGCCTAGCGGGGGGCACAGATACGCAGTATTTT
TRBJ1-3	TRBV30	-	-	CAWSTSSGNTIYF	TGTGCCTGGAGTACGAGCTCTGGAAACACCATATATTTT
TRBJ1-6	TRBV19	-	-	CASSIENHNSPLHF	TGTGCCAGTAGTATCGAGAATCATAATTCACCCCTCCACTTT
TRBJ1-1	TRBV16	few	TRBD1	CASSHLDAGGGKAFF	TGTGCCAGCAGCCACCTGGATGCAGGGGGCGGAAAAGCTTTCTTT
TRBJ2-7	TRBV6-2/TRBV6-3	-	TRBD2	CASTPGLAMYRVGEQYF	TGTGCCAGCACCCCAGGACTAGCGATGTATAGAGTCGGCGAGCAGTACTTC
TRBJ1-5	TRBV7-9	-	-	CASSLAGRGDNQPQHF	TGTGCCAGCAGCCTAGCGGGAAGGGGGGACAATCAGCCCCAGCATTTT
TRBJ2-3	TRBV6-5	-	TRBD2	CASSPSGGGDTQYF	TGTGCCAGCAGTCCTAGCGGGGGGGGAGATACGCAGTATTTT
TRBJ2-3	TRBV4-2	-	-	CASSPTPGRTDTQYF	TGTGCCAGCAGCCCAACCCCTGGGCGCACAGATACGCAGTATTTT
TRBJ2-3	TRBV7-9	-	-	CASSFGTASTDTQYF	TGTGCCAGCAGCTTCGGGACGGCTAGCACAGATACGCAGTATTTT